These T cell receptor beta chains were read from a single sample in a study of identical twins. TCRdb analysed the 5' RACE reads with MiXCR anew, one entry per CDR3 protein. The data hold roughly 1,500,000 distinct CDR3 sequences, with roughly 35% observed a single time. Sequences were obtained from cord blood. The origin of the receptors is a newborn girl in good health. Each CDR3 is given with its conserved first and last residue. Fields, in order: CDR3 protein, J gene, D gene, V gene. The D gene is left open where the match is weak.

CASSLVFKVGDYGYTF	TRBJ1-2	NA	TRBV7-9
CAASDLRVNQPQHF	TRBJ1-5	NA	TRBV24-1
CSALQTRETQYF	TRBJ2-5	NA	TRBV20-1
CAGSQRQTHGYTF	TRBJ1-2	NA	TRBV12-3/TRBV12-4
CASSGGPGRTYNEQFF	TRBJ2-1	NA	TRBV10-1
CASSQGGTAREAFF	TRBJ1-1	NA	TRBV3-1
CASSQTSGTSHYNEQFF	TRBJ2-1	TRBD2	TRBV27
CASSNLGSETQYF	TRBJ2-5	NA	TRBV4-1
CASSYDGQPQHF	TRBJ1-5	NA	TRBV6-8
CASSPGQGRTDTQYF	TRBJ2-3	TRBD1	TRBV5-4
CAISGRGGQPQHF	TRBJ1-5	TRBD1	TRBV10-3
CASSSSSGRSYEQYF	TRBJ2-7	TRBD2	TRBV28
CASSRDGNNSPLHF	TRBJ1-6	NA	TRBV3-1
CSARAWQAVLAGASTDTQYF	TRBJ2-3	NA	TRBV20-1
CSAKGWTSGSWNEQFF	TRBJ2-1	TRBD2	TRBV20-1
CSARLYTYNEQFF	TRBJ2-1	NA	TRBV20-1
CASSQGGSVSYGYTF	TRBJ1-2	NA	TRBV5-1
CASSVGGSSYTF	TRBJ1-2	NA	TRBV9
CAISYSRLAPYEETQYF	TRBJ2-5	TRBD2	TRBV7-6
CASSQGLLVTEAFF	TRBJ1-1	NA	TRBV4-1
CASSRGRTNEQFF	TRBJ2-1	NA	TRBV27
CASSFAPKRVNDEQFF	TRBJ2-1	NA	TRBV5-1
CASSFVLADRHDSGNTIYF	TRBJ1-3	NA	TRBV7-6
CASRKQGLPRADTQYF	TRBJ2-3	NA	TRBV6-6
CASSGGPTGNYNEQFF	TRBJ2-1	NA	TRBV7-2
CASSQGGLVGDTQYF	TRBJ2-3	TRBD2	TRBV4-1
CAIRGLAGDGEQFF	TRBJ2-1	TRBD2	TRBV10-3